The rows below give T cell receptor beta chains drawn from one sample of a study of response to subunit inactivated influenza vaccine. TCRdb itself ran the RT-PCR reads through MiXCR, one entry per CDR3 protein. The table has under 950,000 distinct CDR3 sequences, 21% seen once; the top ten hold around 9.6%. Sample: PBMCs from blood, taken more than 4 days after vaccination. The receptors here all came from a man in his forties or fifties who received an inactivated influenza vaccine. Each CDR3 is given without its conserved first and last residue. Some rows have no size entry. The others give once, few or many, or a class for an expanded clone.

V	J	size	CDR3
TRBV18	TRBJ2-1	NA	ASSPQIQRGNEQF
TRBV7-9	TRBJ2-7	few	ASSSDRGLEQY
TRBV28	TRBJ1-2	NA	ASSLKRGGTSNYGYT
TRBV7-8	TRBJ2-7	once	ASSFWTGTNEQY
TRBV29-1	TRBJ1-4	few	SVQGWDINEKLF
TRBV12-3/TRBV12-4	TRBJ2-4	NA	ASSTSGGTFLAKNIQY
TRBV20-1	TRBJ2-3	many	SARDPGTGSTDTQY
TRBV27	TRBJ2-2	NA	ASSPGLAGGTGELF
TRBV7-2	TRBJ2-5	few	ASSLISGAQETQY
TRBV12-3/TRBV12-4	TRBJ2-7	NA	ASSLSGDAYEQY
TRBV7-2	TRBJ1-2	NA	GSSLRGGRDYGYT
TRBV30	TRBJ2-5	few	AWSGGTGAQETQY
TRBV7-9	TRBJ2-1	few	ARSGSGTGGYNEQF
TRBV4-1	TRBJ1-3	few	ASSWGGSRGNTIY
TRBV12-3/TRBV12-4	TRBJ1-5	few	ASSNTDRGVQPQH
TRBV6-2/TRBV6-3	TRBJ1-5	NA	ASSYADGTNQPQH
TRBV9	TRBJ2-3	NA	ASSVVASSTDTQY
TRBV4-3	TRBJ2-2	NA	ASSPRTSLNTGELF
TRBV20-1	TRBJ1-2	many	SARDSGVLSHGYT
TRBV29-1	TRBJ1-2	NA	SVAALYGYT
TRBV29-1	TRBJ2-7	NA	SVEEPRGSEQY
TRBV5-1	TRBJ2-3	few	ASSLDRMTDTQY
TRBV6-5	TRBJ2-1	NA	ASSYSTETYNEQF
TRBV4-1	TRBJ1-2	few	ASSQDPGGNGYT
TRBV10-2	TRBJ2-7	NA	ASSGPGSYYEQY
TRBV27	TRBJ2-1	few	ASSLRGPRGAYNEQF
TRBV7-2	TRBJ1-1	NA	ASSSGGPTEAF
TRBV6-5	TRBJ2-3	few	ASSYGLADPTDTQY
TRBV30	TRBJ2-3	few	AWSVPWTGGTDTQY
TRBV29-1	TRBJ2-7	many	SVFGQTYEQY
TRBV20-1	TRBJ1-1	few	SARQGRGLNTEAF
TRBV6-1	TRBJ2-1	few	ASSRLAGGNNEQF
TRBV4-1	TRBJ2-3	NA	ASSQLAGAANPQY
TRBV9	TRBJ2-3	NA	ASSVGSGRGTDTQY
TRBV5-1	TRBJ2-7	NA	ASSLGSSGKIIYEQY
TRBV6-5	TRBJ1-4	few	ASSYSGKSNEKLF
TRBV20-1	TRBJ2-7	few	SARGGQVTY
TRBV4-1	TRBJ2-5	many	ASSQDRQTQY
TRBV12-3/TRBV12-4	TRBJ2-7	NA	ASSPTGPAYEQY
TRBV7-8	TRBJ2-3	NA	ASSLTSGGRTDTQY
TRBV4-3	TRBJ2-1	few	ASSQAPGQGREQF
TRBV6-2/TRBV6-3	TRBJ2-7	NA	ASSPLYRTASYEQY
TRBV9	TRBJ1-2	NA	ASSPTGQANYGYT
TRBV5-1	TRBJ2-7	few	ASSPGINWGGVPSYEQY
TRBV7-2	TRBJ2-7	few	ASSTQGAMSLEQY
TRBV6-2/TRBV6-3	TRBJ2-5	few	ASISPRSGQETQY
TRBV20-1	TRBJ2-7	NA	SARTSGTDPYSYEQY
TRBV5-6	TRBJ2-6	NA	ASSFYYDSGANVLT
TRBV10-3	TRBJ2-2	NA	AMRDSINTGELF
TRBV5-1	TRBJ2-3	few	ASSSRQGWGTDTQY
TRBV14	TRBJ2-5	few	ASSQDYVKETQY
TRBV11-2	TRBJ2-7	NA	ASSVTSVSTYEQY
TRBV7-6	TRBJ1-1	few	ASSSPGTGRGAF
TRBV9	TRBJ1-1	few	ACSRTGGTEAF